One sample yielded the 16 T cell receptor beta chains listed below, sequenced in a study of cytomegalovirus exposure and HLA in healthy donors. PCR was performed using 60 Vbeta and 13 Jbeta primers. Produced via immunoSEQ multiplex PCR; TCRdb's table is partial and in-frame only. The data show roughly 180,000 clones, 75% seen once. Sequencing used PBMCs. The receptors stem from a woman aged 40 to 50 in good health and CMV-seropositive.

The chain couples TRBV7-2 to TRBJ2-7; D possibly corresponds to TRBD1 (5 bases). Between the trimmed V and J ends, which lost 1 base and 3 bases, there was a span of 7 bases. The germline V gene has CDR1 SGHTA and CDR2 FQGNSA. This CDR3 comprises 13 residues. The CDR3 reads CASSLEGNYEQYF. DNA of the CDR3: TGTGCCAGCAGCTTAGAGGGGAACTACGAGCAGTACTTC.

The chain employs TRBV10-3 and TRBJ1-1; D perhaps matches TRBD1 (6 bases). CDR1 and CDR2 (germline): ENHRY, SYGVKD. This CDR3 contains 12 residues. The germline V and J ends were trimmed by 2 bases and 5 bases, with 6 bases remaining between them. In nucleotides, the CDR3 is TGTGCCATCAGTGAGACAGGGACTGAAGCTTTCTTT. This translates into CAISETGTEAFF.

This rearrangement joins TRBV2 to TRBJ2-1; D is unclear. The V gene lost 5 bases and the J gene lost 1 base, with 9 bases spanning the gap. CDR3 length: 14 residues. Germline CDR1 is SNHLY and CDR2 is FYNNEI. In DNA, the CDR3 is TGTGCCAGCAGTCTAGACGGATCCTACAATGAGCAGTTCTTC. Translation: CASSLDGSYNEQFF. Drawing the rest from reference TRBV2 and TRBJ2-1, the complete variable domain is EPEVTQTPSHQVTQMGQEVILRCVPISNHLYFYWYRQILGQKVEFLVSFYNNEISEKSEIFDDQFSVERPDGSNFTLKIRSTKLEDSAMYFCASSLDGSYNEQFFGPGTRLTVL.

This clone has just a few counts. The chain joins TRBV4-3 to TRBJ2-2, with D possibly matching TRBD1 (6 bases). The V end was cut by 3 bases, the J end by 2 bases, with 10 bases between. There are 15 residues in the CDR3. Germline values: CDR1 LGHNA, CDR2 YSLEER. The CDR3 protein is CASSHGQLNTGELFF. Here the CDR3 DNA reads TGCGCCAGCAGCCATGGACAGTTAAACACCGGGGAGCTGTTTTTT.

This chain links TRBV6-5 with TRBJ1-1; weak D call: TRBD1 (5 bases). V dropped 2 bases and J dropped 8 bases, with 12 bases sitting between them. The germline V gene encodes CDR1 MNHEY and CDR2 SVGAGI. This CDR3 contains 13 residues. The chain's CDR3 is CASSYGSGGEAFF. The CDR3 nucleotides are TGTGCCAGCAGTTACGGGTCGGGGGGGGAAGCTTTCTTT.

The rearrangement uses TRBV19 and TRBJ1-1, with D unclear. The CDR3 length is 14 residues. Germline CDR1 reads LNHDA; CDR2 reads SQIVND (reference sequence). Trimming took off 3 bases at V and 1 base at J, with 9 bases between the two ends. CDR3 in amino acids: CASSILVPNTEAFF. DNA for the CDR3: TGTGCCAGTAGTATTTTAGTTCCGAACACTGAAGCTTTCTTT.

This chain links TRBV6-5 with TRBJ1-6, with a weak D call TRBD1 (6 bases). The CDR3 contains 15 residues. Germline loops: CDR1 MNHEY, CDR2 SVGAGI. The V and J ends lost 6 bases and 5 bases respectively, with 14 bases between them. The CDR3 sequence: CASRAAGGNNSPLHF. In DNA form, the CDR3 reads TGTGCCAGCAGAGCCGCGGGGGGCAATAATTCACCCCTCCACTTT.

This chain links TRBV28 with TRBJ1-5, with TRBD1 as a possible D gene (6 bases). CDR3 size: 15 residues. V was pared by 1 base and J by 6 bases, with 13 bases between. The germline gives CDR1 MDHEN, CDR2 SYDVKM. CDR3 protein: CASSLFGGGGQPQHF. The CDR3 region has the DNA TGTGCCAGCAGTTTATTTGGGGGGGGCGGTCAGCCCCAGCATTTT.

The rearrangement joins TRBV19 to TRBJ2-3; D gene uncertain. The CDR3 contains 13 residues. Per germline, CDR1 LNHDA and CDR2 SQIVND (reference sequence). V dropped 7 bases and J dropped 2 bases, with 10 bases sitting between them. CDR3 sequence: CASKPRFTDTQYF. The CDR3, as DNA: TGTGCCAGTAAGCCTCGATTCACAGATACGCAGTATTTT.

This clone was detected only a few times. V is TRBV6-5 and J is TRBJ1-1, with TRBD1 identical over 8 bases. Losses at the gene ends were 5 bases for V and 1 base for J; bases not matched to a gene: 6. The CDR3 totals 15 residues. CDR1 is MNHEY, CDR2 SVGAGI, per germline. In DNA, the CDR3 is TGTGCCAGCAGTCCAACAGGGGGGCGGAACACTGAAGCTTTCTTT. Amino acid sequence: CASSPTGGRNTEAFF.

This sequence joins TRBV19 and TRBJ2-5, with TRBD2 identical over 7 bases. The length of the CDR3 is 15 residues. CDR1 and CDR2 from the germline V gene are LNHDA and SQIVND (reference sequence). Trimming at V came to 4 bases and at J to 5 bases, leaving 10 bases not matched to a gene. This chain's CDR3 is CASSRSGIWSETQYF. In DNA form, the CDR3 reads TGTGCCAGTAGTAGAAGCGGGATTTGGAGCGAGACCCAGTACTTC.

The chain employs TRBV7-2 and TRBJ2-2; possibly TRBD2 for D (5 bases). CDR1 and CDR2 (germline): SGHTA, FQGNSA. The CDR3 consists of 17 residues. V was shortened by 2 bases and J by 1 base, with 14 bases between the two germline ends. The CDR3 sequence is CASSLRQSSLNTGELFF. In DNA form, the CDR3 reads TGTGCCAGCAGCTTACGACAATCTAGCCTGAACACCGGGGAGCTGTTTTTT.

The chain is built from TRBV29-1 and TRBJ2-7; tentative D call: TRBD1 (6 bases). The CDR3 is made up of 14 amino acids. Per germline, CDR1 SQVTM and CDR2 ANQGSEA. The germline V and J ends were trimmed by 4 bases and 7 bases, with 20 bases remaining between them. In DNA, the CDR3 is TGCAGCGTTGGGAAGCACAGGGTAGAAAGAGAGCAGTACTTC. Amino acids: CSVGKHRVEREQYF.

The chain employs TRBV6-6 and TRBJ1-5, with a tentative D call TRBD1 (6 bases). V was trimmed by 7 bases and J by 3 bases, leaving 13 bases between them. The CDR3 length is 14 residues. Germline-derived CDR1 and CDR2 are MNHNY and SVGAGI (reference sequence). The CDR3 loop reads CASTGQLTNQPQHF. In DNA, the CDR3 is TGTGCCAGCACCGGACAGTTAACCAATCAGCCCCAGCATTTT.

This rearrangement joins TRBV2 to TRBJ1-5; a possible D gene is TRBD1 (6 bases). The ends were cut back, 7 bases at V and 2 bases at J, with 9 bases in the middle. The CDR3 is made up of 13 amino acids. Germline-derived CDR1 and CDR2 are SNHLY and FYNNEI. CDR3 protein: CASNRQGNQPQHF. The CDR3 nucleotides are TGTGCCAGCAACCGACAGGGCAATCAGCCCCAGCATTTT. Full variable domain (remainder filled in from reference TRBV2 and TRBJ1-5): EPEVTQTPSHQVTQMGQEVILRCVPISNHLYFYWYRQILGQKVEFLVSFYNNEISEKSEIFDDQFSVERPDGSNFTLKIRSTKLEDSAMYFCASNRQGNQPQHFGDGTRLSIL.

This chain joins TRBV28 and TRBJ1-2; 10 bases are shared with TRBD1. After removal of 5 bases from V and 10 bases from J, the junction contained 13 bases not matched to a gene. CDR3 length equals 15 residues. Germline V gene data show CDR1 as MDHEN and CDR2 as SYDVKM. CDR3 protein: CASSLAGDRGQDYTF. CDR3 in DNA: TGTGCCAGCAGTCTCGCCGGGGACAGGGGACAGGACTACACCTTC.